This TCR beta chain is from a study of radiotherapy plus CTLA-4 blockade in lung cancer. Points from the study as a whole: Together with interferon-beta, which increased in serum after radiation, early dynamic changes in blood T cell clones were reportedly the best predictors of response.

Sequencing was performed with immunoSEQ multiplex PCR; in TCRdb, only in-frame clones are kept and a portion is missing. The repertoire holds tens of thousands of clones, with 70% to 85% as singletons. In germline, CDR1 is SGHRS, CDR2 YFSETQ. Deletions cut 0 bases from V and 3 bases from J, with 5 bases between. This CDR3 comprises 13 residues. Points on this clone: Its target is not known.

This TCR came from a human donor with non-small cell lung cancer who had a partial response to radiotherapy plus ipilimumab. The genes are TRBV5-1 and TRBJ2-3; no reliable D call. Sequenced here: peripheral blood, sampled from a patient treated with radiotherapy plus ipilimumab. The CDR3 protein is CASSLDLTDTQYF. The CDR3 coding sequence is TGCGCCAGCAGCTTGGACTTAACAGATACGCAGTATTTT. Full variable domain (outside the CDR3, taken from reference TRBV5-1 and TRBJ2-3): KAGVTQTPRYLIKTRGQQVTLSCSPISGHRSVSWYQQTPGQGLQFLFEYFSETQRNKGNFPGRFSGRQFSNSRSEMNVSTLELGDSALYLCASSLDLTDTQYFGPGTRLTVL.